The 20 T cell receptor beta chains given below trace back to one sample, sequenced in a study of response to subunit inactivated influenza vaccine. Via MiXCR, TCRdb re-called the RT-PCR reads, giving one row per CDR3 protein. The top ten clones hold 1.5% to 2% of a sample with roughly 500,000 distinct CDR3 sequences, roughly 27% of them seen once. The sequenced sample was CD4+ T cells sorted from PBMCs, obtained roughly 5 days after vaccination. These TCRs come from a man aged 45-65 years who received an inactivated influenza vaccine.

This rearrangement joins TRBV9 to TRBJ1-2; TRBD1 might be the D (6 bases). The V end was cut by 4 bases, the J end by 5 bases, with 18 bases between. There are 15 residues in the CDR3. The germline CDR1 and CDR2 sequences are SGDLS and YYNGEE. CDR3: CASSLETSDRYGYTF. The CDR3 DNA sequence: TGTGCCAGCAGCCTAGAAACCTCGGACAGATATGGCTACACCTTC.

This clonotype was recorded a few times. The genes are TRBV11-2 and TRBJ2-3, with 8 positions matching TRBD2. The CDR3 contains 15 residues. From germline, CDR1 is SGHAT and CDR2 FQNNGV. J gave up 4 bases and V 5 bases, and 8 bases lay outside the gene matches. The CDR3 is CASSELAVLADTQYF. CDR3 bases: TGTGCCAGCAGCGAACTAGCGGTCTTGGCAGATACGCAGTATTTT.

V gene TRBV7-9 combines with J gene TRBJ2-7, with D hard to call. This CDR3 is built from 14 residues. Germline CDR1 reads SEHNR; CDR2 reads FQNEAQ (reference sequence). The V end lost 2 bases, the J end lost 6 bases, and 14 bases lay between the germline ends. The CDR3: CASSLRPTPGEQYF. CDR3 coding DNA: TGTGCCAGCAGCTTACGTCCCACCCCCGGCGAGCAGTACTTC.

The chain couples TRBV6-1 to TRBJ1-4; TRBD1 matches at 10 bases. V lost 6 bases, J lost 7 bases, and 8 bases stayed unmatched. CDR1 MNHNS and CDR2 SASEGT come from the germline V gene. The CDR3 covers 15 residues. The CDR3 DNA reads as TGTGCCAGCAGACTACCCGGGACAGGGGCTGAAAAACTGTTTTTT. Translating gives CASRLPGTGAEKLFF.

The rearrangement joins TRBV29-1 to TRBJ2-1; D is ambiguous. Trimming pared 4 bases from V and 1 base from J, leaving 14 bases between. Germline CDR1 reads SQVTM; CDR2 reads ANQGSEA. This CDR3 is 15 amino acids long. CDR3 in DNA: TGCAGCGTTGGAGCGAGATTAAGGTCCTACAATGAGCAGTTCTTC. Residues: CSVGARLRSYNEQFF.

The J gene is TRBJ2-1, the V gene TRBV10-3; D is unclear. The V gene's germline CDR1 is ENHRY and CDR2 SYGVKD. This CDR3 is 11 amino acids long. V lost 4 bases, J lost 7 bases, and 5 bases lay in between. The CDR3 DNA follows: TGTGCCATCAGTGTGGTGAATGAGCAGTTCTTC. It codes for CAISVVNEQFF.

This rearrangement joins TRBV7-2 to TRBJ2-2; no definite D call. The V gene lost 1 base and the J gene lost 1 base, with 7 bases spanning the gap. The germline gives CDR1 SGHTA, CDR2 FQGNSA. The CDR3 sequence is 15 residues long. CDR3 nucleotides: TGTGCCAGCAGCTTAGTATCAGTGAACACCGGGGAGCTGTTTTTT. This sequence encodes CASSLVSVNTGELFF.

This clonotype was counted a few times. This sequence joins TRBV12-3 or TRBV12-4 and TRBJ2-1; 12 bases map to TRBD2. The V and J ends lost 6 bases and 5 bases, in that order; junction bases with no gene match: 8. This CDR3 spans 16 amino acids. The CDR3 here is CASSRPASGGDNEQFF. The CDR3 DNA sequence: TGTGCCAGCAGCCGCCCAGCTAGCGGGGGGGACAATGAGCAGTTCTTC.

The rearrangement uses TRBV20-1 and TRBJ2-5; D gene uncertain. Per germline, CDR1 DFQATT and CDR2 SNEGSKA (reference sequence). V was trimmed by 5 bases and J by 2 bases, leaving 3 bases between them. The CDR3 runs to 10 residues. CDR3 sequence reads: CSAEQETQYF. DNA for the CDR3: TGCAGTGCTGAACAAGAGACCCAGTACTTC.

This clonotype was detected only a few times. The chain joins TRBV6-1 to TRBJ2-1; either TRBD1 or TRBD2 may supply D (5 bases each). Between the trimmed V and J ends, which lost 7 bases and 4 bases, there was a span of 14 bases. Per the germline V gene, CDR1 is MNHNS and CDR2 is SASEGT. There are 14 residues in the CDR3. The CDR3: CASMAGSMYNEQFF. The CDR3, as DNA: TGTGCCAGCATGGCAGGGAGTATGTACAATGAGCAGTTCTTC.

This chain connects TRBV20-1 to TRBJ1-4; weak D call: TRBD1 (5 bases). This CDR3 has 18 residues. The ends were cut back, 1 base at V and 0 bases at J, with 18 bases in the middle. Per the germline V gene, CDR1 is DFQATT and CDR2 is SNEGSKA (reference sequence). The CDR3: CSARVAGMNYATNEKLFF. CDR3 coding DNA: TGCAGTGCTAGAGTTGCAGGGATGAACTATGCAACTAATGAAAAACTGTTTTTT.

The rearrangement links TRBV4-3 to TRBJ2-7; TRBD2 is a possible D gene (6 bases). Germline CDR1 is LGHNA and CDR2 is YSLEER. This CDR3 has 15 amino acids. Trimming shortened V by 0 bases and J by 2 bases, and 11 bases separated the two germline ends. The DNA for the CDR3 is TGCGCCAGCAGCCAAGATAGCGGCGCGGCCTACGAGCAGTACTTC. Its protein is CASSQDSGAAYEQYF.

This clonotype was seen only once. This chain links TRBV6-1 with TRBJ1-1, with D possibly TRBD1 on 5 matching bases. CDR1 and CDR2 (germline): MNHNS, SASEGT. With 3 bases removed from V and 5 bases from J, the gap between germline ends came to 16 bases. The CDR3 consists of 15 residues. The DNA of the CDR3 is TGTGCCAGCAGTGATTACGCAGAAAGGGGAACTGAAGCTTTCTTT. Protein product: CASSDYAERGTEAFF.

There are a few counts of this clonotype. The chain couples TRBV7-9 to TRBJ2-1, with a tentative D call TRBD2 (5 bases). The CDR3 spans 14 residues. Trimming shortened V by 6 bases and J by 3 bases, and 12 bases separated the two germline ends. Looked up from germline, CDR1 is SEHNR and CDR2 is FQNEAQ (reference sequence). DNA for the CDR3: TGTGCCAGCAGGAATGGACTGATCTACAATGAGCAGTTCTTC. The encoded protein is CASRNGLIYNEQFF.

This clonotype has only a few counts. The rearrangement uses TRBV7-9 and TRBJ2-2; a possible D gene is TRBD1 (6 bases). The CDR3 loop spans 17 amino acids. V lost 1 base, J lost 2 bases, and 14 bases lay in between. Germline V gene data show CDR1 as SEHNR and CDR2 as FQNEAQ (reference sequence). Here the CDR3 DNA reads TGTGCCAGCAGCTTAGAGTGGAGGACAGCAAACACCGGGGAGCTGTTTTTT. It is translated as CASSLEWRTANTGELFF.

V is TRBV20-1 and J is TRBJ1-1; D gene unclear. CDR1 and CDR2 (germline): DFQATT, SNEGSKA (reference sequence). The V end lost 6 bases, the J end lost 2 bases, and 22 bases lay between the germline ends. The CDR3 consists of 16 residues. CDR3 DNA: TGCAGTGCCGATCCTAGCGAGCGGGCTGGAAACACTGAAGCTTTCTTT. This gives the protein CSADPSERAGNTEAFF.

The chain is built from TRBV6-1 and TRBJ2-7; TRBD1 matches at 7 bases. Germline V CDR1 and CDR2: MNHNS, SASEGT. V shed 6 bases and J 2 bases; nucleotides not matched to a gene: 10. This CDR3 has 15 amino acids. The chain's CDR3 is CASSSPGTAAYEQYF. DNA for the CDR3: TGTGCCAGCAGCTCTCCCGGGACAGCGGCCTACGAGCAGTACTTC.

The sample holds many counts of this clonotype. The chain employs TRBV20-1 and TRBJ2-5; a possible D gene is TRBD2 (7 bases). Germline V gene lookup returns CDR1 DFQATT and CDR2 SNEGSKA (reference sequence). Between the trimmed V and J ends, which lost 6 bases and 3 bases, there was a span of 26 bases. The CDR3 sequence is 17 residues long. The CDR3 spells CSALFRGARKSKETQYF. The DNA for the CDR3 is TGCAGTGCCTTGTTTCGGGGGGCGCGCAAAAGTAAAGAGACCCAGTACTTC.

V gene TRBV6-4 combines with J gene TRBJ2-1; D unresolved. Germline V gene lookup returns CDR1 MRHNA and CDR2 SNTAGT. The CDR3 has 13 amino acids. Trimming pared 3 bases from V and 10 bases from J, leaving 13 bases between. The CDR3 loop is CASSDTSLSEQFF. CDR3 nucleotide sequence: TGTGCCAGCAGTGATACCAGCCTAAGCGAGCAGTTCTTC.

This clonotype was counted only a few times. The rearrangement links TRBV5-5 to TRBJ2-5; 8 bases are a match to TRBD1. The CDR3 contains 13 residues. The V segment lost 4 bases and the J segment 4 bases; nucleotides outside the gene matches: 3. Germline V CDR1 and CDR2: SGHKS, YYEKEE (reference sequence). Here the CDR3 reads CASSRQGLETQYF. Here the CDR3 DNA reads TGTGCCAGCAGCAGACAGGGGTTAGAGACCCAGTACTTC.